The clone carrying this TCR beta chain was recorded at least ten times. The target antigen is unknown. These data originate in a study of T cells in Graves' hyperthyroidism and ophthalmopathy. As for the study in general: Blood was drawn when the patient was first diagnosed and still untreated.

Patients showing uncontrolled infection, other autoimmune disease, pregnancy or lactation were ineligible. Notes on the study in general: Clonotypes that were expanded in thyroid above 0.001 mostly appeared in blood too.

This CDR3 region has 14 residues. CDR1 and CDR2 from the germline V gene are MDHEN and SYDVKM. The V and J ends lost 6 bases and 4 bases respectively, with 15 bases between them. Amplification of TCR beta CDR3 regions was performed using RNA transcripts as template. During a first-round RT-PCR of the TCR CDR3, the HTBI primer set was used. Each CDR3 protein is one row after TCRdb ran MiXCR on the multiplex PCR reads. The repertoire includes 500,000 or so distinct CDR3 sequences, 17% of them detected once, and 17% sits in the top ten. The sample comprised blood. This receptor was identified in a woman aged 18-35 years with Graves' ophthalmopathy. The rearrangement links TRBV28 to TRBJ2-5; D is possibly TRBD1 (6 bases). The CDR3 here is CASSEFRGRETQYF. The CDR3 nucleotides read TGTGCCAGCAGCGAGTTCAGGGGAAGAGAGACCCAGTACTTC.